This is a list of T cell receptor beta chains from one sample in a study of OX40 agonist ivuxolimab in advanced cancers. The table came from immunoSEQ multiplex PCR; TCRdb's copy has only in-frame clones and leaves some out. The sample includes approximately 52,000 clones, 84% seen only once; the top ten take approximately 1.2%. The source was CD4+ or CD8+ T cells sorted from blood, collected in a trial of the OX40 agonist ivuxolimab. These receptors were obtained from an adult with an advanced solid tumor such as melanoma, head and neck, liver or kidney cancer. CDR3s include the opening cysteine and the closing phenylalanine or tryptophan. Each record gives: J gene, clone size, V gene, D gene, CDR3 protein, CDR3 DNA. The D gene is left open where the match is weak. Where a row states a size, it is once, few, many or the class of an expanded clone; other rows omit it.

TRBJ1-1,NA,TRBV7-9,NA,CASSAGQQGGAFF,TGTGCCAGCAGCGCCGGGCAACAGGGTGGAGCTTTCTTT
TRBJ2-5,once,TRBV2,TRBD1,CASSDGTGGTQYF,TGTGCCAGCAGTGATGGAACAGGGGGGACCCAGTACTTC
TRBJ2-3,once,TRBV27,NA,CASRLADTQYF,TGTGCCAGCAGGCTCGCAGATACGCAGTATTTT
TRBJ2-1,NA,TRBV6-9,NA,CASSYSAGYNEQFF,TGTGCCAGCAGTTACTCGGCCGGGTACAATGAGCAGTTCTTC
TRBJ2-1,NA,TRBV4-3,NA,CASSQEGRGGIYNEQFF,TGCGCCAGCAGCCAAGAGGGCCGGGGCGGGATCTACAATGAGCAGTTCTTC
TRBJ1-2,once,TRBV29-1,NA,CSAQGSYGYTF,TGCAGCGCACAGGGCTCCTATGGCTACACCTTC
TRBJ2-3,once,TRBV7-2,NA,CASSPNSGTDTQYF,TGTGCCAGCAGCCCCAACTCAGGCACAGATACGCAGTATTTT
TRBJ2-5,NA,TRBV7-7,TRBD1,CASSLGRGQQETQYF,TGTGCTAGCAGCTTAGGCAGGGGGCAACAAGAGACCCAGTACTTC
TRBJ2-1,NA,TRBV6-5,TRBD2,CASSYGLAIYNEQFF,TGTGCCAGCAGTTATGGACTAGCGATTTACAATGAGCAGTTCTTC
TRBJ1-3,NA,TRBV28,TRBD1,CASSFDRGRGSTIYF,TGTGCCAGCAGTTTCGACAGGGGGCGCGGAAGCACCATATATTTT
TRBJ1-1,NA,TRBV28,NA,CASTSAVNTEAFF,TGTGCCAGCACCTCCGCGGTGAACACTGAAGCTTTCTTT
TRBJ1-5,NA,TRBV4-2,NA,CASSQENSNQPQHF,TGTGCCAGCAGCCAAGAAAACAGCAATCAGCCCCAGCATTTT
TRBJ2-1,once,TRBV7-2,NA,CASSLINFNEQFF,TGTGCCAGCAGCTTAATAAATTTCAATGAGCAGTTCTTC
TRBJ2-1,NA,TRBV7-2,TRBD1,CASSPRKGARNEQFF,TGTGCCAGCAGCCCCCGAAAGGGGGCTAGGAATGAGCAGTTCTTC
TRBJ2-1,NA,TRBV19,TRBD2,CASSIRWEGPGNEQFF,TGTGCCAGTAGTATAAGGTGGGAGGGCCCGGGAAATGAGCAGTTCTTC
TRBJ2-1,NA,TRBV9,NA,CASSVQGTKSNEQFF,TGTGCCAGCAGCGTACAGGGGACTAAAAGCAATGAGCAGTTCTTC
TRBJ2-3,few,TRBV11-2,TRBD2,CASSLASGRVPDTQYF,TGTGCCAGCAGCTTAGCGAGCGGGAGGGTTCCAGATACGCAGTATTTT
TRBJ2-3,NA,TRBV18,TRBD2,CASSPGTSGGAADTQYF,TGTGCCAGCTCACCAGGGACTAGCGGGGGGGCTGCAGATACGCAGTATTTT
TRBJ2-5,once,TRBV5-8,NA,CASSLGLRQETQYF,TGTGCCAGCAGCTTGGGTCTACGGCAAGAGACCCAGTACTTC
TRBJ1-5,once,TRBV21-1,NA,CASSKEALPQYQGIGQPQHF,TGTGCCAGCAGCAAAGAAGCACTACCCCAGTATCAGGGGATAGGTCAGCCCCAGCATTTT
TRBJ1-1,NA,TRBV29-1,NA,CSADLFMNTEAFF,TGCAGCGCAGACTTGTTTATGAACACTGAAGCTTTCTTT
TRBJ2-2,NA,TRBV2,NA,CASSPDSQGGGELFF,TGTGCCAGCAGCCCGGACTCGCAGGGGGGCGGGGAGCTGTTTTTT
TRBJ2-7,once,TRBV27,NA,CASSFQGATYEQYF,TGTGCCAGCAGTTTTCAGGGTGCCACCTACGAGCAGTACTTC
TRBJ1-5,few,TRBV18,TRBD1,CASSPGGTGAGRNQPQHF,TGTGCCAGCTCACCAGGGGGGACAGGGGCAGGGCGCAATCAGCCCCAGCATTTT
TRBJ2-4,NA,TRBV6-5,TRBD1,CASRLGQGKGNIQYF,TGTGCCAGCCGGCTGGGACAGGGGAAGGGAAACATTCAGTACTTC
TRBJ1-2,NA,TRBV5-6,TRBD1,CASSLAPGQGYGYTF,TGTGCCAGCAGCTTGGCCCCGGGACAGGGTTATGGCTACACCTTC
TRBJ1-2,NA,TRBV19,TRBD1,CASKDRGYGYTF,TGTGCCAGTAAGGACAGGGGCTATGGCTACACCTTC
TRBJ2-2,NA,TRBV9,NA,CASSVVDGELFF,TGTGCCAGCAGCGTAGTGGACGGGGAGCTGTTTTTT
TRBJ2-2,few,TRBV5-1,NA,CASSLVFAWATGELFF,TGCGCCAGCAGCTTGGTTTTCGCCTGGGCGACCGGGGAGCTGTTTTTT
TRBJ2-5,NA,TRBV10-3,TRBD2,CATRDSGGEETQYF,TGTGCCACACGGGATAGCGGGGGAGAAGAGACCCAGTACTTC
TRBJ2-6,NA,TRBV10-3,NA,CAISAGSGANVLTF,TGTGCCATCAGTGCCGGTTCTGGGGCCAACGTCCTGACTTTC
TRBJ2-7,NA,TRBV7-2,TRBD1,CASSSTGGNEQYF,TGTGCCAGCAGCTCGACAGGGGGGAACGAGCAGTACTTC
TRBJ2-1,NA,TRBV6-5,NA,CASRLQGTYNEQFF,TGTGCCAGCAGACTACAGGGAACCTACAATGAGCAGTTCTTC
TRBJ2-6,NA,TRBV19,NA,CASRPLTSGANVLTF,TGTGCCAGTCGCCCCCTCACCTCTGGGGCCAACGTCCTGACTTTC
TRBJ1-5,NA,TRBV7-2,NA,CASSLSPGREPQHF,TGTGCCAGCAGCTTAAGCCCAGGGAGGGAGCCCCAGCATTTT
TRBJ1-6,NA,TRBV7-9,NA,CASCPGTNSPLHF,TGTGCCAGCTGTCCGGGAACGAATTCACCCCTCCACTTT
TRBJ2-5,NA,TRBV5-4,TRBD1,CASSAGQGSGETQYF,TGTGCCAGCAGCGCAGGACAGGGGTCAGGGGAGACCCAGTACTTC
TRBJ2-5,NA,TRBV7-9,TRBD2,CASSGASGGTKGQETQYF,TGTGCCAGCAGCGGGGCTAGCGGGGGGACCAAGGGGCAAGAGACCCAGTACTTC
TRBJ2-3,NA,TRBV5-4,TRBD2,CASSLAVGGDTDTQYF,TGTGCCAGCAGCTTGGCCGTGGGGGGGGACACAGATACGCAGTATTTT
TRBJ1-2,NA,TRBV21-1,NA,CASSKVGVYGYTF,TGTGCCAGCAGCAAAGTGGGGGTCTATGGCTACACCTTC
TRBJ2-2,NA,TRBV21-1,NA,CASSKNGYQKGTGSSWGELFF,TGTGCCAGCAGCAAAAACGGGTACCAGAAGGGGACAGGGTCGTCATGGGGGGAGCTGTTTTTT
TRBJ2-3,NA,TRBV11-2,NA,CASSLGGDTQYF,TGTGCCAGCAGCTTAGGAGGGGATACGCAGTATTTT
TRBJ1-1,NA,TRBV19,NA,CASSIESLGNTEAFF,TGTGCCAGTAGTATAGAGAGTCTGGGGAACACTGAAGCTTTCTTT
TRBJ2-3,NA,TRBV5-6,NA,CASSLWPQPSTDTQYF,TGTGCCAGCAGCTTGTGGCCGCAGCCCAGCACAGATACGCAGTATTTT
TRBJ1-6,NA,TRBV6-5,NA,CASGSSYNSPLHF,TGTGCCAGCGGGAGCTCCTATAATTCACCCCTCCACTTT
TRBJ2-2,few,TRBV21-1,NA,CASSKGRIRRKQANTGELFF,TGTGCCAGCAGCAAAGGGAGGATAAGGCGGAAGCAAGCGAACACCGGGGAGCTGTTTTTT
TRBJ2-3,NA,TRBV29-1,NA,CSVGTIADTQYF,TGCAGCGTTGGGACCATCGCCGATACGCAGTATTTT
TRBJ1-2,NA,TRBV5-6,NA,CASSHSEGGRSYGYTF,TGTGCCAGCAGCCATTCTGAGGGGGGCCGATCCTATGGCTACACCTTC
TRBJ2-5,NA,TRBV9,TRBD2,CASSTHGTSARETQYF,TGTGCCAGCAGCACCCATGGGACTAGCGCCCGGGAGACCCAGTACTTC
TRBJ2-1,NA,TRBV19,NA,CASSIPRGEQQSYNEQFF,TGTGCCAGTAGTATCCCCCGCGGGGAGCAGCAGTCCTACAATGAGCAGTTCTTC
TRBJ2-6,NA,TRBV2,NA,CASRQIANVLTF,TGTGCCAGCCGGCAGATAGCCAACGTCCTGACTTTC
TRBJ2-7,NA,TRBV18,NA,CASSPGAPLYEQYF,TGTGCCAGCTCACCAGGGGCTCCATTGTACGAGCAGTACTTC
TRBJ2-1,NA,TRBV7-2,TRBD2,CASSQPGLAGPRAYNEQFF,TGTGCCAGCAGCCAGCCGGGACTAGCGGGCCCAAGGGCTTACAATGAGCAGTTCTTC
TRBJ2-1,NA,TRBV7-2,TRBD2,CASSLARLAGGEEQFF,TGTGCCAGCAGCTTAGCGCGGCTAGCGGGAGGGGAAGAGCAGTTCTTC
TRBJ2-5,NA,TRBV9,NA,CASSVAAGWRGFQETQYF,TGTGCCAGCAGCGTAGCAGCCGGATGGCGGGGCTTCCAAGAGACCCAGTACTTC
TRBJ2-6,NA,TRBV7-6,NA,CASSTLLRTASSGANVLTF,TGTGCCAGCAGCACACTCCTCCGGACAGCCAGCTCTGGGGCCAACGTCCTGACTTTC
TRBJ1-5,NA,TRBV30,TRBD1,CAWSGGQGGNQPQHF,TGTGCCTGGAGTGGGGGACAGGGAGGCAATCAGCCCCAGCATTTT
TRBJ2-5,NA,TRBV29-1,TRBD2,CSVEFSGETQYF,TGCAGCGTTGAGTTTAGCGGGGAGACCCAGTACTTC